Listed here are 14 T cell receptor beta chains from one sample, sequenced in a study of shared T cell receptors in the human thymus. Generated by immunoSEQ multiplex PCR, the TCRdb table keeps only in-frame clones and is missing some. The sample records about 660,000 clones, roughly 90% being singletons. This sample was shared with a second study, whose subject was human thymus T cells.

Material for sequencing was thymocytes. The receptor source for this set is a boy under two years old with a congenital heart defect.

The J gene is TRBJ2-7, the V gene TRBV23-1; the match to TRBD1 covers 9 bases. TRBV23-1 is classed as an ORF, of uncertain function. The CDR3 is 16 residues long. Germline trimming cut 8 bases from V and 4 bases from J; bases unmatched to any gene: 15. The CDR3 is CASGSESGTGWYEQYF. The CDR3 DNA reads TGCGCCAGCGGATCAGAATCCGGGACAGGGTGGTACGAGCAGTACTTC.

CDR3 sequence: CASSLAGMYGYTF. For the CDR3, the DNA is TGTGCCAGCAGCTTGGCAGGGATGTATGGCTACACCTTC. V and J are TRBV5-4 and TRBJ1-2; perhaps TRBD1 as D (5 bases). CDR3 length equals 13 residues. Germline V CDR1 and CDR2: SGHNT, YYREEE (reference sequence). Trimming removed 0 bases at V and 5 bases at J, with 8 bases between.

This chain links TRBV4-1 with TRBJ2-5; TRBD1 aligns across 7 bases. V was pared by 0 bases and J by 3 bases, with 10 bases of the junction left unmatched. CDR1 and CDR2 (germline): MGHRA, YSYEKL. CDR3 length: 17 amino acids. The CDR3 loop reads CASSQDGVGTDKETQYF. The CDR3 DNA follows: TGCGCCAGCAGCCAAGATGGGGTGGGGACAGACAAAGAGACCCAGTACTTC.

The V gene is TRBV19, the J gene TRBJ2-1; TRBD2 aligns across 11 bases. Germline CDR1 is LNHDA and CDR2 is SQIVND (reference sequence). CDR3 length: 18 residues. Trimming at V came to 3 bases and at J to 4 bases, leaving 11 bases not matched to a gene. The CDR3 loop reads CASSIDRSTSGSYNEQFF. CDR3 in DNA: TGTGCCAGTAGTATCGACCGGTCAACTAGCGGGAGTTACAATGAGCAGTTCTTC.

The CDR3, as DNA: TGTGCCAGCAGTTCGCCCGGACAGCGACCCTACGAGCAGTACTTC. It encodes CASSSPGQRPYEQYF. The chain combines TRBV28 with TRBJ2-7, with a weak D call TRBD1 (6 bases). This CDR3 spans 15 amino acids. V was shortened by 4 bases and J by 2 bases, with 15 bases between the two germline ends. Germline assignment: CDR1 MDHEN and CDR2 SYDVKM.

V usage is TRBV6-1 and J usage is TRBJ2-5; 9 bases fit TRBD1. Looked up from germline, CDR1 is MNHNS and CDR2 is SASEGT. The junction had 3 bases not matched to a gene; V was cut back by 2 bases and J by 2 bases. This CDR3 is 15 amino acids long. CDR3 nucleotides: TGTGCCAGCAGTGAATACGACAGGGGGCAAGAGACCCAGTACTTC. As protein: CASSEYDRGQETQYF.

This rearrangement joins TRBV2 to TRBJ1-2; 9 nucleotides agree with TRBD1. The CDR3 has 13 residues. V lost 8 bases, J lost 3 bases, and 4 bases stayed unmatched. Germline V gene lookup returns CDR1 SNHLY and CDR2 FYNNEI. DNA for the CDR3: TGTGCCAGCTGGACAGGGGAAGACTATGGCTACACCTTC. Encoded protein: CASWTGEDYGYTF.

V and J are TRBV27 and TRBJ2-1; TRBD2 agrees at 15 bases. J gave up 7 bases and V 10 bases, and 5 bases lay outside the gene matches. The CDR3 loop spans 14 amino acids. Germline V gene sequence: CDR1 MNHEY, CDR2 SMNVEV (reference sequence). The CDR3 nucleotides are TGTGCCACCGGGACTAGCGGGAGGTGGAATGAGCAGTTCTTC. Its translation: CATGTSGRWNEQFF.

This sequence joins TRBV11-3 and TRBJ2-3, with 9 bases aligning to TRBD2. The ends lost 4 bases at V and 2 bases at J; junction bases unmatched: 10. The CDR3 is 17 amino acids. Germline CDR1 SGHNT, CDR2 YENEEA. The CDR3 DNA reads TGTGCCAGCAGCTCAGCTACGAGCGGGAGGAACACAGATACGCAGTATTTT. Translation gives CASSSATSGRNTDTQYF.

As DNA, the CDR3 is TGTGCCAGCAGCCAAGATCCAGGGGCAACTAATGAAAAACTGTTTTTT. This encodes CASSQDPGATNEKLFF. The rearrangement links TRBV4-2 to TRBJ1-4, with a possible D match to TRBD1 (6 bases). The CDR3 runs 16 residues. Germline V lookup: CDR1 LGHNA, CDR2 YNFKEQ. Trimming took off 0 bases at V and 0 bases at J, with 8 bases between the two ends.

The V call is TRBV19, the J call TRBJ2-1; the match to TRBD2 covers 11 bases. Germline V gene data show CDR1 as LNHDA and CDR2 as SQIVND (reference sequence). J was trimmed by 6 bases and V by 3 bases; bases with no gene match: 10. This CDR3 comprises 17 residues. The CDR3 sequence is CASSMRKTSGKFNEQFF. The CDR3 nucleotides are TGTGCCAGTAGTATGCGAAAGACTAGCGGGAAGTTCAATGAGCAGTTCTTC.

The chain joins TRBV29-1 to TRBJ1-1, with TRBD1 identical over 7 bases. J gave up 3 bases and V 8 bases, and 9 bases lay outside the gene matches. The germline CDR1 and CDR2 sequences are SQVTM and ANQGSEA. The CDR3 contains 13 residues. The CDR3 reads CSPGEGADTEAFF. CDR3 in DNA: TGCAGCCCGGGAGAGGGGGCCGACACTGAAGCTTTCTTT.

The chain couples TRBV4-3 to TRBJ2-2; a possible D gene is TRBD2 (6 bases). With 3 bases removed from V and 2 bases from J, the gap between germline ends came to 13 bases. The CDR3 covers 16 residues. Germline CDR1 is LGHNA and CDR2 is YSLEER. DNA of the CDR3: TGCGCCAGCAGCCAGTACGGGGGAGGTAACACCGGGGAGCTGTTTTTT. It codes for CASSQYGGGNTGELFF.

This sequence joins TRBV10-3 and TRBJ1-1, with 8 bases identical to TRBD1. The CDR3 consists of 16 residues. The trim removed 10 bases at V and 6 bases at J, leaving 19 bases unmatched. Germline V gives CDR1 ENHRY, CDR2 SYGVKD. The CDR3 protein is CATSGDRGFRVSEAFF. In DNA form, the CDR3 reads TGTGCCACCTCGGGAGACAGGGGCTTTAGGGTCTCTGAAGCTTTCTTT.